This T cell receptor (beta chain) was identified in a study of T cells in Graves' hyperthyroidism and ophthalmopathy. The CDR3 extends over 14 amino acids. Trimming shortened V by 1 base and J by 6 bases, and 12 bases separated the two germline ends. This clonotype has ten or more counts. Regions amplified from RNA transcripts were the TCR beta CDR3 regions. Carried out on the TCR CDR3, a first-round RT-PCR used the HTBI primer set. MiXCR, run by TCRdb on the multiplex PCR reads, gives a single entry per CDR3 protein. The sample yields 470,000 or so distinct CDR3 sequences, under 25% seen once. The chain joins TRBV12-3 or TRBV12-4 to TRBJ1-1; D is uncertain. Sequences were obtained from blood. The sequence came from a man aged 18 to 29 with Graves' hyperthyroidism. The CDR3 sequence is CASSLDLSLPEAFF. The CDR3 nucleotides are TGTGCCAGCAGTTTAGACCTCTCGCTCCCTGAAGCTTTCTTT.